This T cell receptor beta chain was documented in a study of blood T cell repertoires in COVID-19. On the study more broadly: Researchers got acute and convalescent COVID-19 samples from the United States, Italy and Spain. The analysed material was cDNA or gDNA that came from T cells, B-cell-depleted T cells, or PBMCs.

The length of the CDR3 is 12 residues. Trimming stripped 2 bases from V and 10 bases from J, with 9 bases between. Germline lookup yields CDR1 LGHDT and CDR2 YNNKEL (reference sequence). Study processing details: Quantification of nucleated cells was approximated via reference gene primer amplification. Repertoires were generated with immunoSEQ multiplex PCR, while TCRdb's copy carries only in-frame clones and drops some. The D gene and trimming were derived from the DNA, and the V and J assignments and clone size from that table. Here the sample spans some 97,000 clones, about nine tenths being singletons.

Sequenced: peripheral blood. V and J are TRBV3-1 (or the pseudogene TRBV3-2) and TRBJ2-1; unclear D gene. The source of this sequence is a man in his 70s with acute or convalescent COVID-19. In DNA form, the CDR3 reads TGTGCCAGCAGCCAAAATCGTCCCGAGCAGTTCTTC. Translation: CASSQNRPEQFF.